The source of this T cell receptor (beta chain) is a study of blood T cell repertoires in COVID-19. TCRdb keeps only in-frame clones here, not all; method: immunoSEQ multiplex PCR. This table holds some 300,000 clones, about 90% found once. The sample taken for sequencing was PBMCs or T cells enriched from blood (not recorded which). The receptor's source is a woman aged 25 to 39 who had recovered from COVID-19.

DNA for the CDR3: TGTGCCAGCAGCCCCCGGACTAGCGACGACACCGGGGAGCTGTTTTTT. It encodes CASSPRTSDDTGELFF. The gene calls are TRBV3-1 (or the pseudogene TRBV3-2) and TRBJ2-2; the match to TRBD2 covers 9 bases. The junction had 6 bases not matched to a gene; V was cut back by 4 bases and J by 3 bases. This CDR3 has 16 residues. CDR1 and CDR2 from the germline V gene are LGHDT and YNNKEL (reference sequence).